Given below is one T cell receptor beta chain in context. The data belong to a study of blood T cell repertoires in COVID-19. Across the study: COVID-19 samples, acute and convalescent, were from the United States, Italy and Spain.

Per the original methods: Reference gene primer amplification gave nucleated cell count estimates. Repertoires were generated with immunoSEQ multiplex PCR, while TCRdb's copy carries only in-frame clones and drops some. V, J and clone size derive from that table, while D and trimming were established from the DNA sequence. The sample has more than 200,000 clones; approximately 86% are singletons. The length of the CDR3 is 15 residues. Germline values: CDR1 SNHLY, CDR2 FYNNEI. The V and J ends lost 7 bases and 8 bases respectively, with 23 bases between them. This chain uses TRBV2 with TRBJ1-2; D ambiguous. Sequencing was performed on peripheral blood. The sequence was collected from a human donor in a cohort sampled during active COVID-19. CDR3 sequence: CASTLQDTRGGGYTF. For the CDR3, the DNA is TGTGCCAGCACCTTACAAGACACCCGAGGAGGCGGCTACACCTTC.